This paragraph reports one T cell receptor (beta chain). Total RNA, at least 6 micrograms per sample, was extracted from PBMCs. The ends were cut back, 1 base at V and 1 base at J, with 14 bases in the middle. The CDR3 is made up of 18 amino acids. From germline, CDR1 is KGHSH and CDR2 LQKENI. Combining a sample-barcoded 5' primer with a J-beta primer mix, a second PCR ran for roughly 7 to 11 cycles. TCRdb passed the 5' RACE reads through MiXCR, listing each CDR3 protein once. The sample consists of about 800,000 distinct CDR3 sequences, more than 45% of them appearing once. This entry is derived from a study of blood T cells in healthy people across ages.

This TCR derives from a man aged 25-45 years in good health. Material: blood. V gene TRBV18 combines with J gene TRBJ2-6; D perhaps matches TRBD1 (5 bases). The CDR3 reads CASSPQVGASSGANVLTF. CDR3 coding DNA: TGTGCCAGCTCACCACAAGTAGGGGCTTCTTCTGGGGCCAACGTCCTGACTTTC. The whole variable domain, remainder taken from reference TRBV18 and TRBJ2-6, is NAGVMQNPRHLVRRRGQEARLRCSPMKGHSHVYWYRQLPEEGLKFMVYLQKENIIDESGMPKERFSAEFPKEGPSILRIQQVVRGDSAAYFCASSPQVGASSGANVLTFGAGSRLTVL.